These 10 T cell receptor beta chains share one sample of origin, sequenced in a study of CD8 T cells in ankylosing spondylitis. Study results and limitations: The study identified a TCR beta motif of roughly eight highly homologous variants that appeared characteristic of ankylosing spondylitis blood.

TCRdb recomputed calls from the 5' RACE reads with MiXCR, one row per CDR3 protein. The data show approximately 500,000 distinct CDR3 sequences, with over 9.5% seen just once and under 7.5% held by the top ten. For these TCRs, the target antigens are not known. Sequencing input: blood, either unsorted or a sorted T cell fraction (not recorded which). The source is a male donor with ankylosing spondylitis.

This clonotype was recorded at least ten times. The rearrangement links TRBV11-2 to TRBJ2-1, with 8 bases matching TRBD2. J gave up 15 bases and V 3 bases, and 16 bases lay outside the gene matches. The CDR3 spans 15 residues. Germline CDR1 is SGHAT and CDR2 is FQNNGV. The DNA of the CDR3 is TGTGCCAGCAGCTTCCCGAGTGTAGCGGGAAGGGGTTTGTTCTTC. Its translation is CASSFPSVAGRGLFF.

The table lists this clonotype with many counts. The chain couples TRBV5-1 to TRBJ2-5; perhaps TRBD1 as D (5 bases). The CDR3 extends over 16 amino acids. The germline V gene encodes CDR1 SGHRS and CDR2 YFSETQ. V lost 2 bases and J 2 bases, leaving 16 bases between the germline ends. CDR3 sequence reads: CASSFGPGLGQETQYF. In DNA, the CDR3 is TGCGCCAGCAGCTTTGGGCCAGGGTTGGGGCAAGAGACCCAGTACTTC.

In this sample, this clonotype turned up a few times. The V and J genes are TRBV6-1 and TRBJ1-4; maybe TRBD1 (5 bases). This CDR3 spans 15 amino acids. The V and J ends lost 6 bases and 8 bases respectively, with 19 bases between them. CDR1 and CDR2 (germline): MNHNS, SASEGT. As DNA, the CDR3 is TGTGCCAGCAGGATCACAGGTCGTTCGAACGAAAAACTGTTTTTT. Translation gives CASRITGRSNEKLFF.

This clonotype is a singleton in its sample. The chain employs TRBV7-2 and TRBJ2-1; no definite D call. Per the germline V gene, CDR1 is SGHTA and CDR2 is FQGNSA. V lost 1 base and J 9 bases, leaving 16 bases between the germline ends. The CDR3 length is 15 residues. This CDR3 is CASSLGFKVRAEQFF. CDR3 coding DNA: TGTGCCAGCAGCTTAGGCTTTAAGGTTAGGGCTGAGCAGTTCTTC.

This clonotype was seen repeatedly, ten times or more. This chain uses TRBV29-1 with TRBJ2-3, with D unresolved. This CDR3 has 13 amino acids. The ends were cut back, 2 bases at V and 3 bases at J, with 9 bases in the middle. Germline V gene data show CDR1 as SQVTM and CDR2 as ANQGSEA. In DNA, the CDR3 is TGCAGCGTTGAAACGCGGATGACAGATACGCAGTATTTT. Encoded protein: CSVETRMTDTQYF.

This clonotype appeared a few times. The CDR3 nucleotides read TGTGCCAGCACTCCGGTCATCCAAGAGACCCAGTACTTC. Translation gives CASTPVIQETQYF. The chain recombines TRBV7-9 with TRBJ2-5; D call uncertain. Germline V lookup: CDR1 SEHNR, CDR2 FQNEAQ (reference sequence). V lost 7 bases and J lost 1, with 10 bases in between. This CDR3 is built from 13 residues.

This clonotype was observed at least ten times. The rearrangement joins TRBV20-1 to TRBJ1-1; 12 bases are shared with TRBD1. Germline V gene lookup returns CDR1 DFQATT and CDR2 SNEGSKA (reference sequence). The CDR3 sequence is 14 residues long. The CDR3 nucleotides are TGCAGAGTCGGGACAGGGGGCCTGAACACTGAAGCTTTCTTT. Encoded protein: CRVGTGGLNTEAFF.

This clonotype came up many times. CDR3 loop: CSVPGQGAGQPQHF. The CDR3 DNA is TGCAGTGTTCCGGGACAGGGGGCAGGACAGCCCCAGCATTTT. The rearrangement uses TRBV20-1 and TRBJ1-5; 12 nucleotides align to TRBD1. Germline loops: CDR1 DFQATT, CDR2 SNEGSKA (reference sequence). Trimming took 7 bases from V and 7 from J; bases not matched to a gene: 8. The CDR3 contains 14 residues.

The chain has TRBV6-5 and TRBJ1-2, with a possible D match to TRBD1 (5 bases). Germline CDR1 MNHEY, CDR2 SVGAGI. The V gene lost 2 bases and the J gene lost 7 bases, with 11 bases spanning the gap. The length of the CDR3 is 13 residues. CDR3 in DNA: TGTGCCAGCAGTTACGGGGCGATGGGTGGCTACACCTTC. It translates to CASSYGAMGGYTF.

This clonotype was detected a few times. J is TRBJ2-7 and V is TRBV20-1; D gene uncertain. CDR3 size: 13 residues. Germline loops: CDR1 DFQATT, CDR2 SNEGSKA (reference sequence). V was trimmed by 3 bases and J by 7 bases, leaving 16 bases between them. CDR3 nucleotides: TGCAGTGCTAGTATACCGACCTCGTGGGAGCAGTACTTC. Encoded protein: CSASIPTSWEQYF.